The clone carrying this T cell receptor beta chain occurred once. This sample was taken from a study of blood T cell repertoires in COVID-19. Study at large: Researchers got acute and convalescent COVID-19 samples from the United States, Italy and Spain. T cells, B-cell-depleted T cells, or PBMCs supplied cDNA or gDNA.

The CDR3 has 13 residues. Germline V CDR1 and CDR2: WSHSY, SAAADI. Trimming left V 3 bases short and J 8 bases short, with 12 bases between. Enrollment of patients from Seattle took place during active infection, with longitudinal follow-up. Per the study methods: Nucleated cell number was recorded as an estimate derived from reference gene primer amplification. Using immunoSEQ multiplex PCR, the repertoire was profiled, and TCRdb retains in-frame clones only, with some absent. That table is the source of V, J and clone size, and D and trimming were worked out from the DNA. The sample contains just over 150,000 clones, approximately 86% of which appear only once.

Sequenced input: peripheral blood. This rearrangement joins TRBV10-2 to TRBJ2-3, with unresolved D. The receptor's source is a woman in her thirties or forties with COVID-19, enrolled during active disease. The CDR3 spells CASSESAWVTQYF. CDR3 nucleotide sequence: TGCGCCAGCAGTGAAAGCGCCTGGGTTACGCAGTATTTT.